The entry that follows covers one T cell receptor (beta chain) sequence. The data were taken from a study of T cell changes during pregnancy in multiple sclerosis. Data came from immunoSEQ multiplex PCR; TCRdb stores just in-frame clones and leaves some out. The sample has roughly 40,000 clones, more than 85% seen once. With 0 bases clipped from V and 1 base from J, the junction kept 4 bases outside the gene matches. The germline V gene encodes CDR1 MNHEY and CDR2 SVGAGI. The CDR3 runs to 16 residues. The receptor comes from a female donor with multiple sclerosis, enrolled in a pregnancy study. The chain uses TRBV6-5 and TRBJ2-3, with TRBD2 identical over 7 bases. Material: CD8+ T cells from peripheral blood mononuclear cells, obtained in the first trimester of pregnancy. CDR3 sequence reads: CASSYSSGARTDTQYF. The CDR3, as DNA: TGTGCCAGCAGTTACTCCAGCGGGGCTCGCACAGATACGCAGTATTTT.